These 17 T cell receptor beta chains were sequenced from one sample in a study (dated by TCRdb to the mid-2010s). The method was 5' RACE. Sequencing took place on an Illumina MiSeq. TCRdb's own reprocessing of the public reads used fastp at Q25 and MiXCR and kept productive beta chains. Here each entry gathers all rows of one CDR3 protein and keeps the most common genes and DNA. The sample yields approximately 58,000 distinct CDR3 sequences; about 25% were counted once. The ten most abundant clones make up roughly 2.3% of the sample. Tregs were isolated as CD4+CD25+CD127-/low cells. The sequencing sample was made of tumor-infiltrating Tregs sorted from the breast tumor. All receptors derive from a female donor with breast cancer.

This clonotype was found a few times. This chain uses TRBV4-2 with TRBJ1-4; 11 nucleotides agree with TRBD1. Trimming at V came to 4 bases and at J to 8 bases, leaving 3 bases not matched to a gene. Germline V CDR1 and CDR2: LGHNA, YNFKEQ. The CDR3 extends over 14 amino acids. CDR3 protein: CASSPRTGGEKLFF. The CDR3 DNA reads as TGTGCCAGCAGCCCCAGGACAGGGGGCGAAAAACTGTTTTTT.

This clonotype was picked up many times. The V and J genes are TRBV9 and TRBJ2-3, with 9 bases that match TRBD2. Trimming at V came to 2 bases and at J to 2 bases, leaving 9 bases not matched to a gene. Germline V gene data show CDR1 as SGDLS and CDR2 as YYNGEE. The CDR3 has 17 amino acids. The CDR3 reads CASSVGAGGLFTDTQYF. For the CDR3, the DNA is TGTGCCAGCAGCGTCGGAGCGGGAGGTCTTTTCACAGATACGCAGTATTTT.

This clonotype was seen at least ten times. The chain combines TRBV20-1 with TRBJ1-6; no clear D gene. Germline V CDR1 and CDR2: DFQATT, SNEGSKA (reference sequence). The CDR3 is made up of 16 amino acids. The V end was cut by 6 bases, the J end by 9 bases, with 24 bases between. The CDR3 region has the DNA TGCAGTGCACGGCCCAGGACTCAAGAAGTAGGTTCACCCCTCCACTTT. It codes for CSARPRTQEVGSPLHF.

J is TRBJ2-3 and V is TRBV7-2; 8 bases match TRBD2. Germline CDR1 is SGHTA and CDR2 is FQGNSA. This CDR3 region has 14 residues. Trimming took 5 bases from V and 5 from J; bases not matched to a gene: 6. Written as DNA, the CDR3 is TGTACCAGCAGCCAGGGGCTAGCGGGAGATACGCAGTATTTT. This encodes CTSSQGLAGDTQYF.

The chain uses TRBV7-9 and TRBJ1-1, with no clear D. Germline CDR1 SEHNR, CDR2 FQNEAQ (reference sequence). The CDR3 has 15 residues. Trimming cost V 5 bases and J 9 bases, with 22 bases left between them. This CDR3 is CASSRLGGKENKAFF. In DNA, the CDR3 is TGTGCCAGCAGCCGCCTGGGAGGGAAAGAGAATAAAGCTTTCTTT.

A few counts support this clonotype. The gene calls are TRBV18 and TRBJ2-5; 10 bases agree with TRBD2. Germline V gene lookup returns CDR1 KGHSH and CDR2 LQKENI. V gave up 6 bases and J gave up 6 bases; unmatched junction bases: 7. CDR3 length equals 14 residues. CDR3 DNA: TGTGCCAGCTCTAGCGGGGGGAGGATGAAGACCCAGTACTTC. This translates into CASSSGGRMKTQYF.

The chain couples TRBV6-1 to TRBJ1-2, with 10 nucleotides matching TRBD1. Germline V gene lookup returns CDR1 MNHNS and CDR2 SASEGT. The CDR3 consists of 16 residues. V was clipped by 4 bases and J by 4 bases; unmatched bases: 9. The DNA for the CDR3 is TGTGCCAGCAGTGGAAGTTGGGACAGGGGCGTCTATGGCTACACCTTC. Translated: CASSGSWDRGVYGYTF.

The chain carries TRBV12-3 or TRBV12-4 and TRBJ2-5, with TRBD1 matching over 8 bases. V gave up 6 bases and J gave up 9 bases; unmatched junction bases: 12. CDR3 length: 14 residues. In DNA, the CDR3 is TGTGCCAGCAGGAGACAGGGGACATGGGAGGCCCAGTACTTC. Translated: CASRRQGTWEAQYF.

The sample holds a few counts of this clonotype. The chain joins TRBV29-1 to TRBJ2-5, with TRBD1 matching over 8 bases. V shed 6 bases and J 1 base; nucleotides not matched to a gene: 7. The germline gives CDR1 SQVTM, CDR2 ANQGSEA. The CDR3 is 14 amino acids. For the CDR3, the DNA is TGCAGCGTGAAACAGGGGGGATTCCAAGAGACCCAGTACTTC. Translation: CSVKQGGFQETQYF.

The chain is built from TRBV28 and TRBJ2-1, with 8 bases fitting TRBD2. With V trimmed by 10 bases and J by 8 bases, 1 base remained unmatched. The CDR3 is 10 amino acids. Germline CDR1 MDHEN, CDR2 SYDVKM. DNA of the CDR3: TGTGCCACGGGACTAGATGAGCAGTTCTTC. Encoded protein: CATGLDEQFF.

This clonotype was seen only a few times. The chain combines TRBV9 with TRBJ2-1; TRBD2 agrees at 12 bases. Germline-derived CDR1 and CDR2 are SGDLS and YYNGEE. V shed 3 bases, J shed 1 base, and the junction held 5 bases outside the gene matches. The CDR3 totals 17 residues. This chain's CDR3 is CASSASGGAMSYNEQFF. CDR3 bases: TGTGCCAGCAGCGCTAGCGGGGGGGCTATGTCCTACAATGAGCAGTTCTTC.

A few counts support this clonotype. CDR3 loop: CASNLGLAETQYF. The CDR3 coding sequence is TGTGCCAGCAACTTAGGACTAGCGGAGACCCAGTACTTC. The chain links TRBV12-3 or TRBV12-4 to TRBJ2-5, with 9 bases lining up with TRBD2. Unmatched junction bases numbered 5, after V lost 7 bases and J lost 5 bases. CDR3 length equals 13 residues.

A note on this clonotype: At one end, the junction sequence differs from germline, possibly due to a read error. The chain combines TRBV5-1 with TRBJ1-2; TRBD1 matches 7 bases. The CDR3 is 14 amino acids. Germline CDR1 and CDR2: SGHRS and YFSETQ. Written as DNA, the CDR3 is TGCACCAGCAGCACCGGGACAGCTAACTATGGCTACACCTTC. It specifies CTSSTGTANYGYTF.

The V and J genes are TRBV7-6 and TRBJ1-1; D is uncertain. The CDR3 is 13 residues long. V was cut by 4 bases and J by 4 bases, with 10 bases left in between. The germline V gene encodes CDR1 SGHVS and CDR2 FNYEAQ. CDR3: CASSSGRGTEAFF. CDR3 DNA sequence: TGTGCCAGCAGCTCAGGCCGGGGCACTGAAGCTTTCTTT.

This clonotype has at least ten counts. J is TRBJ2-3 and V is TRBV6-1; 11 bases map to TRBD2. The trim removed 1 base at V and 11 bases at J, leaving 8 bases unmatched. Germline assignment: CDR1 MNHNS and CDR2 SASEGT. CDR3 length equals 15 residues. The CDR3 spells CASSEGRTSGRKQYF. In DNA form, the CDR3 reads TGTGCCAGCAGTGAAGGAAGAACTAGCGGGAGAAAGCAGTATTTT.

Comment on this clonotype: A much larger clone sits a single nucleotide away, making a read error possible. The J gene is TRBJ2-5, the V gene TRBV7-8; the D call may be TRBD1 or TRBD2 (5 bases each). V was clipped by 1 base and J by 4 bases, with 19 bases between them. The CDR3 totals 17 residues. Germline-derived CDR1 and CDR2 are SGHVS and FQNEAQ. CDR3 sequence reads: CASSLEVPLTRGETQYF. In DNA, the CDR3 is TGTGCCAGCAGCTTAGAGGTCCCTCTGACGAGGGGAGAGACCCAGTACTTC.

There are a few counts of this clonotype. The V and J genes are TRBV4-1 and TRBJ2-7; 8 bases are a match to TRBD2. V shed 5 bases, J shed 0 bases, and the junction held 12 bases outside the gene matches. CDR1 MGHRA and CDR2 YSYEKL come from the germline V gene. This CDR3 spans 17 amino acids. Here the CDR3 reads CASSAGGDRAASYEQYF. For the CDR3, the DNA is TGCGCCAGCAGCGCGGGAGGAGATAGAGCGGCCTCCTACGAGCAGTACTTC.